These 8 T cell receptor beta chains originate from one sample sequenced in a study of T-cell memory formation after mild COVID-19. TCRdb analysed the 5' RACE reads with MiXCR anew, one entry per CDR3 protein. The table lists 190,000 or so distinct CDR3 sequences, more than 9% of them singletons. The sample consisted of PBMCs or a T cell subset sorted from them (not recorded which). The origin of the receptors is a man aged 18 to 35 who had mild COVID-19 (a few samples of this study predate the infection). Cell type and time point are not known.

This clonotype was detected only a few times. The V and J genes are TRBV6-5 and TRBJ2-7; 7 bases fit TRBD1. Germline CDR1 is MNHEY and CDR2 is SVGAGI. CDR3 length: 13 amino acids. V lost 7 bases and J lost 2; bases outside the gene matches: 5. The CDR3 DNA sequence: TGTGCCAGCAAACAGACAGGGACCTACGAGCAGTACGTC. Its translation: CASKQTGTYEQYV.

This clonotype was seen a few times. V gene TRBV6-6 combines with J gene TRBJ2-1; TRBD1 matches 9 bases. Germline V gives CDR1 MNHNY, CDR2 SVGAGI (reference sequence). The CDR3 contains 15 residues. The V gene end was trimmed by 2 bases and the J gene end by 6 bases; junction bases not matched to a gene: 5. The CDR3 loop reads CASSYGTGSGNEQFF. CDR3 nucleotides: TGTGCCAGCAGTTACGGGACAGGGAGCGGCAATGAGCAGTTCTTC.

This clonotype showed up just a few times. CDR3 amino acids: CASSLTGNNSPLHF. The DNA for the CDR3 is TGTGCCAGCAGCTTGACAGGGAACAATTCACCCCTCCACTTT. J is TRBJ1-6 and V is TRBV5-4; maybe TRBD1 (6 bases). Germline loops: CDR1 SGHNT, CDR2 YYREEE (reference sequence). This CDR3 spans 14 amino acids. Between the trimmed V and J ends, which lost 1 base and 7 bases, there was a span of 9 bases.

CDR3 sequence: CASRDRLSNQPQHF. In DNA, the CDR3 is TGTGCCAGCAGGGACAGGCTTAGCAATCAGCCCCAGCATTTT. This rearrangement joins TRBV2 to TRBJ1-5, with TRBD1 identical over 7 bases. V lost 6 bases, J lost 0 bases, and 2 bases stayed unmatched. Germline V gene sequence: CDR1 SNHLY, CDR2 FYNNEI. The CDR3 contains 14 residues.

The J gene is TRBJ1-1, the V gene TRBV16, with D uncertain. The CDR3 spans 13 residues. Germline V lookup: CDR1 KGHSY, CDR2 FQNENV. V dropped 0 bases and J dropped 11 bases, with 13 bases sitting between them. CDR3 in DNA: TGTGCCAGCAGCCAATCGATGAGAGCAGTGGCTTTCTTT. Translating gives CASSQSMRAVAFF.

Turning to this clonotype: Its ends do not fully match the called genes, so a read error is possible. The CDR3 here is CASSESLAGTDTQYF. The CDR3 DNA reads as TGCGCCAGCAGTGAGTCTCTAGCGGGGACAGATACTCAGTATTTT. This chain joins TRBV10-1 and TRBJ2-3; 9 positions agree with TRBD2. The CDR3 consists of 15 residues. The germline CDR1 and CDR2 sequences are WNHNN and SYGVQD (reference sequence).

The chain is built from TRBV24-1 and TRBJ1-5, with D perhaps TRBD1 (5 bases). From germline, CDR1 is KGHDR and CDR2 SFDVKD. V was pared by 5 bases and J by 4 bases, with 8 bases between. CDR3 size: 13 residues. The CDR3 sequence is CATSGDGNQPQHF. The CDR3 region has the DNA TGTGCCACCAGTGGGGACGGGAATCAGCCCCAGCATTTT.

This clonotype has more than one count but fewer than ten. This chain connects TRBV2 to TRBJ1-2, with D unresolved. Trimming removed 1 base at V and 6 bases at J, with 9 bases between. The CDR3 loop spans 13 amino acids. Per the germline V gene, CDR1 is SNHLY and CDR2 is FYNNEI. The CDR3, as DNA: TGTGCCAGCAGTGAAGGACTTTTGAATGGCTACACCTTC. It is translated as CASSEGLLNGYTF.